A single sample is the source of the 26 T cell receptor beta chains below, sequenced in a study of blood T cell repertoires in COVID-19. Profiling relied on immunoSEQ multiplex PCR, and the TCRdb table lists in-frame clones only, not all of them. The data hold 90,000 to 150,000 clones, with 70% to 85% observed a single time. Sequencing was done on a sample of peripheral blood. The source of these receptors is a man aged 50 to 59 with acute or convalescent COVID-19.

The rearrangement joins TRBV11-2 to TRBJ2-2, with 12 bases fitting TRBD2. CDR3 length: 15 amino acids. Germline CDR1 is SGHAT and CDR2 is FQNNGV. V trimming: 3 bases; J trimming: 5 bases; junction bases outside the gene matches: 1. CDR3 DNA sequence: TGTGCCAGCAGCTTTGGGACTAGCGGGACCGGGGAGCTGTTTTTT. Its translation: CASSFGTSGTGELFF.

The J gene is TRBJ1-1, the V gene TRBV2, with TRBD1 matching 10 bases. The trim removed 6 bases at V and 4 bases at J, leaving 5 bases unmatched. Germline V gene data show CDR1 as SNHLY and CDR2 as FYNNEI. The CDR3 spans 14 residues. CDR3 sequence reads: CASSRQGAGTEAFF. The CDR3 coding sequence is TGTGCCAGCAGCAGACAGGGGGCCGGCACTGAAGCTTTCTTT. The whole variable domain, remainder taken from reference TRBV2 and TRBJ1-1, is EPEVTQTPSHQVTQMGQEVILRCVPISNHLYFYWYRQILGQKVEFLVSFYNNEISEKSEIFDDQFSVERPDGSNFTLKIRSTKLEDSAMYFCASSRQGAGTEAFFGQGTRLTVV.

In this sample, this clone turned up a few times. This sequence joins TRBV19 and TRBJ2-2; D is perhaps TRBD1 (5 bases). CDR3 length: 13 residues. Germline loops: CDR1 LNHDA, CDR2 SQIVND (reference sequence). Trimming took off 4 bases at V and 5 bases at J, with 8 bases between the two ends. Here the CDR3 reads CASSKTVTGELFF. The CDR3 DNA follows: TGTGCCAGTAGTAAGACAGTGACCGGGGAGCTGTTTTTT.

The V and J genes are TRBV19 and TRBJ1-1; the match to TRBD1 covers 10 bases. Trimming at V came to 7 bases and at J to 4 bases, leaving 6 bases not matched to a gene. There are 14 residues in the CDR3. Per the germline V gene, CDR1 is LNHDA and CDR2 is SQIVND (reference sequence). Here the CDR3 DNA reads TGTGCCAGTATGACAGGGGGCGCTTTCACTGAAGCTTTCTTT. The encoded protein is CASMTGGAFTEAFF.

This clone was counted only a few times. The chain links TRBV9 to TRBJ2-2; D is possibly TRBD2 (6 bases). CDR3 length: 15 amino acids. Germline CDR1 reads SGDLS; CDR2 reads YYNGEE. Between the trimmed V and J ends, which lost 0 bases and 4 bases, there was a span of 10 bases. The CDR3 sequence: CASSVDGSRTGELFF. The DNA of the CDR3 is TGTGCCAGCAGCGTAGACGGGAGCCGCACCGGGGAGCTGTTTTTT.

J is TRBJ1-1 and V is TRBV11-2; 9 bases are a match to TRBD1. The trim removed 6 bases at V and 5 bases at J, leaving 7 bases unmatched. This CDR3 comprises 14 residues. CDR1 SGHAT and CDR2 FQNNGV come from the germline V gene. The CDR3 DNA follows: TGTGCCAGCAGTCCTACAGGGGGCCGGACTGAAGCTTTCTTT. Its translation is CASSPTGGRTEAFF.

This clone came up once. The chain links TRBV4-1 to TRBJ1-5; a weak D match, TRBD1 (5 bases). Germline V gene data show CDR1 as MGHRA and CDR2 as YSYEKL. The CDR3 consists of 14 residues. Trimming shortened V by 2 bases and J by 9 bases, and 14 bases separated the two germline ends. The chain's CDR3 is CASSQQGALSPQHF. The CDR3 DNA reads TGCGCCAGCAGCCAACAAGGGGCCTTATCGCCCCAGCATTTT.

The rearrangement uses TRBV7-9 and TRBJ1-1, with 12 nucleotides matching TRBD1. Germline V gene data show CDR1 as SEHNR and CDR2 as FQNEAQ (reference sequence). The CDR3 sequence is 16 residues long. The trim removed 3 bases at V and 6 bases at J, leaving 8 bases unmatched. The CDR3 DNA sequence: TGTGCCAGCAGCTTTGGGACAGGGGGCTTTGGCGCTGAAGCTTTCTTT. This encodes CASSFGTGGFGAEAFF.

The chain couples TRBV4-1 to TRBJ2-7; 7 bases are shared with TRBD1. The junction had 12 bases not matched to a gene; V was cut back by 4 bases and J by 0 bases. CDR3 length equals 17 residues. Germline V gene sequence: CDR1 MGHRA, CDR2 YSYEKL. The CDR3 region is CASSPRLRGKSSYEQYF. For the CDR3, the DNA is TGCGCCAGCAGCCCGAGACTCAGGGGGAAGAGCTCCTACGAGCAGTACTTC.

The chain joins TRBV28 to TRBJ2-3, with D maybe TRBD1 (5 bases). CDR1 and CDR2 from the germline V gene are MDHEN and SYDVKM. Trimming cost V 4 bases and J 5 bases, with 16 bases left between them. The CDR3 is 15 residues long. The CDR3 region is CASSSSYVQGDTQYF. The DNA of the CDR3 is TGTGCCAGCAGTTCCTCGTACGTTCAGGGAGATACGCAGTATTTT.

V usage is TRBV13 and J usage is TRBJ2-1; possible D gene TRBD1, 5 bases. CDR1 and CDR2 from the germline V gene are PRHDT and FYEKMQ (reference sequence). V was cut by 0 bases and J by 3 bases, with 6 bases left in between. CDR3 length equals 14 residues. CDR3 in DNA: TGTGCCAGCAGCTTAGGGACAGTCTACAATGAGCAGTTCTTC. This codes for CASSLGTVYNEQFF.

This clone was observed a handful of times. The chain is built from TRBV3-1 (or the pseudogene TRBV3-2) and TRBJ1-2, with TRBD1 matching over 7 bases. J gave up 5 bases and V 0 bases, and 6 bases lay outside the gene matches. CDR1 is LGHDT and CDR2 is YNNKEL in the germline V gene (reference sequence). The CDR3 sequence is 15 residues long. Here the CDR3 DNA reads TGTGCCAGCAGCCAAGACATCGAGACAGGGTATGGCTACACCTTC. Translation gives CASSQDIETGYGYTF.

CDR3 nucleotides: TGTGCCAGCAGTAAAGAAGGCGGGAGGGAATACAATGAGCAGTTCTTC. Residues: CASSKEGGREYNEQFF. The chain is built from TRBV6-6 and TRBJ2-1; 9 bases are a match to TRBD2. CDR3 length: 16 amino acids. Germline CDR1 MNHNY, CDR2 SVGAGI (reference sequence). Trimming at V came to 5 bases and at J to 4 bases, leaving 9 bases not matched to a gene.

In its sample, this clone was seen once. Other DNA sequences within the sample encode an identical CDR3. The V gene is TRBV2, the J gene TRBJ2-2; 12 nucleotides agree with TRBD2. The CDR3 is 15 residues long. Germline lookup yields CDR1 SNHLY and CDR2 FYNNEI. The ends lost 4 bases at V and 5 bases at J; junction bases unmatched: 2. The CDR3 region is CASSGLAGGTGELFF. DNA for the CDR3: TGTGCCAGCAGTGGGCTAGCGGGGGGGACCGGGGAGCTGTTTTTT.

This clone was seen once. V and J are TRBV23-1 and TRBJ2-7; TRBD1 agrees at 7 bases. TRBV23-1 is sorted into the ORF group, with uncertain function. The CDR3 has 15 amino acids. Trimming at V came to 3 bases and at J to 3 bases, leaving 8 bases not matched to a gene. CDR3 in DNA: TGCGCCAGCAGTCACCGCGACAGGGCCTACTACGAGCAGTACTTC. Protein sequence: CASSHRDRAYYEQYF.

The count of this clone is one. The chain joins TRBV4-1 to TRBJ2-7; TRBD2 might be the D (6 bases). This CDR3 has 18 residues. V was trimmed by 0 bases and J by 3 bases, leaving 21 bases between them. In germline, CDR1 is MGHRA, CDR2 YSYEKL. CDR3 nucleotide sequence: TGCGCCAGCAGCCAAGAGTTAGCGACTCCGGGACTGAACTACGAGCAGTACTTC. Amino acid sequence: CASSQELATPGLNYEQYF.

The V and J genes are TRBV27 and TRBJ2-6; no reliable D call. Trimming removed 5 bases from V and 0 bases from J, with 5 bases in between. CDR1 MNHEY and CDR2 SMNVEV come from the germline V gene (reference sequence). The CDR3 runs to 14 residues. The CDR3: CASSPRSGANVLTF. As DNA, the CDR3 is TGTGCCAGCAGTCCCCGCTCTGGGGCCAACGTCCTGACTTTC.

The V call is TRBV27, the J call TRBJ2-1; TRBD2 agrees at 14 bases. The CDR3 spans 17 residues. Per germline, CDR1 MNHEY and CDR2 SMNVEV (reference sequence). Unmatched junction bases numbered 11, after V lost 5 bases and J lost 8 bases. The CDR3 DNA reads TGTGCCAGCAGTCCGGGACTAGCGGGAGCCGATCTGGATGAGCAGTTCTTC. This encodes CASSPGLAGADLDEQFF.

The rearrangement uses TRBV24-1 and TRBJ2-1, with TRBD2 matching over 11 bases. Germline CDR1 reads KGHDR; CDR2 reads SFDVKD. V lost 5 bases and J lost 7; bases outside the gene matches: 6. The length of the CDR3 is 15 residues. The CDR3 spells CATSGLAGTTNEQFF. CDR3 coding DNA: TGTGCCACCAGTGGACTAGCGGGGACAACTAATGAGCAGTTCTTC.

This clone was counted between two and nine times. The chain joins TRBV7-3 to TRBJ2-3, with 14 bases aligning to TRBD2. After removal of 5 bases from V and 7 bases from J, the junction contained 14 bases not matched to a gene. Germline V CDR1 and CDR2: SGHTA, FQGTGA. CDR3 size: 18 residues. The CDR3 coding sequence is TGTGCCAGCAGCCGAAACGCCCAGACTAGCGGGGGGGAGAATACGCAGTATTTT. It is translated as CASSRNAQTSGGENTQYF.

The chain uses TRBV13 and TRBJ2-7; 7 bases align to TRBD2. The germline V gene has CDR1 PRHDT and CDR2 FYEKMQ (reference sequence). The CDR3 covers 12 residues. J was trimmed by 5 bases and V by 5 bases; bases with no gene match: 3. CDR3 in amino acids: CASSHGRHEQYF. CDR3 DNA sequence: TGTGCCAGCAGCCACGGGAGGCACGAGCAGTACTTC.

This clone was found once. This chain joins TRBV11-2 and TRBJ2-7, with a tentative D call TRBD1 (5 bases). The CDR3 consists of 14 residues. From germline, CDR1 is SGHAT and CDR2 FQNNGV. V was shortened by 3 bases and J by 1 base, with 10 bases between the two germline ends. CDR3 sequence reads: CASSFLGLSYEQYF. The CDR3 DNA sequence: TGTGCCAGCAGCTTCTTGGGGCTTTCCTACGAGCAGTACTTC.

A single count supports this clone. The genes are TRBV19 and TRBJ1-5; D remains unclear. The CDR3 spans 15 residues. The germline gives CDR1 LNHDA, CDR2 SQIVND (reference sequence). With 2 bases removed from V and 0 bases from J, the gap between germline ends came to 8 bases. The CDR3 DNA follows: TGTGCCAGTAGTATAAGCCACGGTAGCAATCAGCCCCAGCATTTT. It is translated as CASSISHGSNQPQHF.

This chain links TRBV7-9 with TRBJ1-6; D may be TRBD1 (6 bases). There are 15 residues in the CDR3. Germline V gene lookup returns CDR1 SEHNR and CDR2 FQNEAQ (reference sequence). Trimming took 2 bases from V and 4 from J, leaving 9 bases between them. The DNA of the CDR3 is TGTGCCAGCAGCTTAACACAGGGATATAATTCACCCCTCCACTTT. It encodes CASSLTQGYNSPLHF.

V and J are TRBV18 and TRBJ2-7; a possible D gene is TRBD1 (6 bases). In germline, CDR1 is KGHSH, CDR2 LQKENI. The CDR3 totals 15 residues. The V gene lost 3 bases and the J gene lost 1 base, with 13 bases spanning the gap. The DNA for the CDR3 is TGTGCCAGCTCACCGCTGGACAGAGTATCCTACGAGCAGTACTTC. Amino acids: CASSPLDRVSYEQYF. The full variable domain, with the rest looked up from reference TRBV18 and TRBJ2-7, is NAGVMQNPRHLVRRRGQEARLRCSPMKGHSHVYWYRQLPEEGLKFMVYLQKENIIDESGMPKERFSAEFPKEGPSILRIQQVVRGDSAAYFCASSPLDRVSYEQYFGPGTRLTVT.

The chain links TRBV5-1 to TRBJ1-6; TRBD1 is a possible D gene (5 bases). V was trimmed by 6 bases and J by 4 bases, leaving 11 bases between them. This CDR3 is 14 amino acids long. Germline lookup yields CDR1 SGHRS and CDR2 YFSETQ. This CDR3 is CASKGDSYNSPLHF. The DNA of the CDR3 is TGCGCCAGCAAAGGGGATAGTTATAATTCACCCCTCCACTTT.